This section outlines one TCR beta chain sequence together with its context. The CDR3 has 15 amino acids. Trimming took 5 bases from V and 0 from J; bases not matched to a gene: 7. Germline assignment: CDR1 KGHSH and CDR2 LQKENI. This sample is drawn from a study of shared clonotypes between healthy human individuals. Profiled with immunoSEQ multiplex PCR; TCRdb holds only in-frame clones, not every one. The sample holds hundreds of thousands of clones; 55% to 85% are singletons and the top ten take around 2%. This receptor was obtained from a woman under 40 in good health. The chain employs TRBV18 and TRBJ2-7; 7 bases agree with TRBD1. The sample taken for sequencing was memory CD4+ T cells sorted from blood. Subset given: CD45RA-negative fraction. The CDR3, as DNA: TGTGCCAGCTCAGCAGCCCCAGGGGGCTCCTACGAGCAGTACTTC. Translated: CASSAAPGGSYEQYF.